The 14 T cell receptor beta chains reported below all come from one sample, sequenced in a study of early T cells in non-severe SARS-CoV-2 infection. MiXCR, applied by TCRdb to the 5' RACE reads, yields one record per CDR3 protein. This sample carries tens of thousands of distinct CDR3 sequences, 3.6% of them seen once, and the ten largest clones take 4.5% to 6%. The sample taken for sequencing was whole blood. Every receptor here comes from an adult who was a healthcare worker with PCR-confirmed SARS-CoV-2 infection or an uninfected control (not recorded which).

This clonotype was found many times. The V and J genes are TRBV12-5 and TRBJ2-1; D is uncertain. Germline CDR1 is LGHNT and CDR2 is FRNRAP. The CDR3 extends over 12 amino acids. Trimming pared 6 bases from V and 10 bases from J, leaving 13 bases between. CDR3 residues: CASGAPMGEQFF. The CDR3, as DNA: TGTGCTAGTGGAGCTCCGATGGGGGAGCAGTTCTTC. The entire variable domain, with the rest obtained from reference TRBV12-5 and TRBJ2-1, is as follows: DARVTQTPRHKVTEMGQEVTMRCQPILGHNTVFWYRQTMMQGLELLAYFRNRAPLDDSGMPKDRFSAEMPDATLATLKIQPSEPRDSAVYFCASGAPMGEQFFGPGTRLTVL.

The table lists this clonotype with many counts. CDR3 sequence (DNA): TGCAGTGCTAGTAACCGGGACAGACCGAACACCGGGGAGCTGTTTTTT. It specifies CSASNRDRPNTGELFF. V gene TRBV20-1 combines with J gene TRBJ2-2, with 7 nucleotides matching TRBD1. The CDR3 has 16 amino acids. From germline, CDR1 is DFQATT and CDR2 SNEGSKA (reference sequence). The junction had 7 bases not matched to a gene; V was cut back by 3 bases and J by 0 bases.

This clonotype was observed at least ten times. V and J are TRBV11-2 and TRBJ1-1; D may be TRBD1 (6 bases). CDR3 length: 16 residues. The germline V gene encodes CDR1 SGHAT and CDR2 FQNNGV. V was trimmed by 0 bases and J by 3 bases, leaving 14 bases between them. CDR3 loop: CASSLERQVTDTEAFF. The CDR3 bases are TGTGCCAGCAGCTTAGAGAGACAGGTTACGGACACTGAAGCTTTCTTT.

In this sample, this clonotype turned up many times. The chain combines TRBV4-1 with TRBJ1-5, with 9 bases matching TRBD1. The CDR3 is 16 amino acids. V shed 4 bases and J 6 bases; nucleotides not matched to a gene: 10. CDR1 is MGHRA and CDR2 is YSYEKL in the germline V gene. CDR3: CASSREGQGVGQPQHF. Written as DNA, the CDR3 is TGCGCCAGCAGCCGGGAGGGACAGGGCGTGGGTCAGCCCCAGCATTTT.

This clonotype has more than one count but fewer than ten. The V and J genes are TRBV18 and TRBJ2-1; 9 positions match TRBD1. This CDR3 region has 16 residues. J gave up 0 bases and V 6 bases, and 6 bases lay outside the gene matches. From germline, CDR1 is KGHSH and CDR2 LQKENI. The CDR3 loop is CASSGQGGASYNEQFF. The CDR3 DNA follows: TGTGCCAGCTCGGGACAGGGAGGGGCCTCCTACAATGAGCAGTTCTTC.

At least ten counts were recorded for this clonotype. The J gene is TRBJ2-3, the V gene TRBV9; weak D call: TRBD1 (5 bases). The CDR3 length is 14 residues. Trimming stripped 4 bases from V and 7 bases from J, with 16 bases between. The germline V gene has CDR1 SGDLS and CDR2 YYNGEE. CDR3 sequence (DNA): TGTGCCAGCAGCCCCTTGGGGCAGACCCATACGCAGTATTTT. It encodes CASSPLGQTHTQYF.

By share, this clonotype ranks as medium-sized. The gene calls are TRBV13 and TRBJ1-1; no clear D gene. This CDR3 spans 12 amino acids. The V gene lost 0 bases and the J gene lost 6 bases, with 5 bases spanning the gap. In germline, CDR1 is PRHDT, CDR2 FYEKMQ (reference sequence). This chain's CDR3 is CASSLGGSEAFF. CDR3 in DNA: TGTGCCAGCAGCTTAGGGGGCTCTGAAGCTTTCTTT.

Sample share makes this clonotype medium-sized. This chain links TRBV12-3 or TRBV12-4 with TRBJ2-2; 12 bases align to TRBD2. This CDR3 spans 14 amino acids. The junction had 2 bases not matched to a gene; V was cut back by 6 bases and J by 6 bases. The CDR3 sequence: CASSGLAGPGELFF. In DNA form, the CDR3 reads TGTGCCAGCAGCGGACTAGCGGGACCCGGGGAGCTGTTTTTT.

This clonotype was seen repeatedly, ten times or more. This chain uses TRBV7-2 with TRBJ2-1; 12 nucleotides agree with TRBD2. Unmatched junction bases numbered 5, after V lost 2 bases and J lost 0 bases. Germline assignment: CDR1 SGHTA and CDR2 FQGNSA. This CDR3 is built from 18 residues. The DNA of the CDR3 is TGTGCCAGCAGCTTACGACTAGCGGGGGCCGGCTCCTACAATGAGCAGTTCTTC. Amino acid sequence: CASSLRLAGAGSYNEQFF.

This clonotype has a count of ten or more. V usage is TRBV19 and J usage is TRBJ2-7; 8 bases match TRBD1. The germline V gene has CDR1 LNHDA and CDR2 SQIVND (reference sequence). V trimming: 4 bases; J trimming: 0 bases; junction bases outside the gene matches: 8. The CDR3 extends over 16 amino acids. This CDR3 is CASSTRGDRGSYEQYF. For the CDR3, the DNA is TGTGCCAGTAGTACTAGGGGCGACAGGGGCTCCTACGAGCAGTACTTC.

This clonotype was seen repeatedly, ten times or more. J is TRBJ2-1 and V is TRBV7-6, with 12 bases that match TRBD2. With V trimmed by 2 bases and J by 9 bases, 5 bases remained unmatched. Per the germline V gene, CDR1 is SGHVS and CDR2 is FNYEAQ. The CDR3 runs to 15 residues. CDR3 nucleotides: TGTGCCAGCAGCTTATCTAGCGGGAGGGGTCGTGAGCAGTTCTTC. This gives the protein CASSLSSGRGREQFF.

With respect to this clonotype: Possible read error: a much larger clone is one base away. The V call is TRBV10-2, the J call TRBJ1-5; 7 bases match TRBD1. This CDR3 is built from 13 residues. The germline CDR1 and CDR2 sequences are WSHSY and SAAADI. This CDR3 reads CAGSDRGNQPQHF. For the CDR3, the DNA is TGCGCCGGCAGTGACAGGGGCAATCAGCCCCAGCATTTT.

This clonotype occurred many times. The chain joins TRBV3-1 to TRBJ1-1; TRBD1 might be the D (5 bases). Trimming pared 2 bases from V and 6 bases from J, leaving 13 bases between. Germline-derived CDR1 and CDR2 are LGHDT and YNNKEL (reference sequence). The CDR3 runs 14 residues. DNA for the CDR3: TGTGCCAGCAGCCAAATCCAGGGTTTCTCTGAAGCTTTCTTT. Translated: CASSQIQGFSEAFF.

CDR3 loop: CASSQSGRPEGSDTQYF. For the CDR3, the DNA is TGCGCCAGCAGCCAATCGGGTCGGCCGGAGGGCTCAGATACGCAGTATTTT. V usage is TRBV4-1 and J usage is TRBJ2-3, with a possible D match to TRBD2 (6 bases). This CDR3 is 17 amino acids long. Germline values: CDR1 MGHRA, CDR2 YSYEKL. Deletions cut 2 bases from V and 4 bases from J, with 19 bases between.